The 12 T cell receptor beta chains below come from one sample, sequenced in a study of blood T cell repertoires in COVID-19. Clones were read by immunoSEQ multiplex PCR, and TCRdb kept only the in-frame ones, dropping some. The table has some 380,000 clones, around 90% seen once. Sequenced sample: peripheral blood. Every receptor here comes from a man younger than 35 with active or convalescent COVID-19.

This chain links TRBV4-1 with TRBJ2-7, with D unresolved. CDR1 and CDR2 from the germline V gene are MGHRA and YSYEKL. The CDR3 totals 12 residues. V lost 0 bases, J lost 7 bases, and 7 bases lay in between. CDR3 nucleotide sequence: TGCGCCAGCAGCCAAGATACGCGGGAGCAGTACTTC. The encoded protein is CASSQDTREQYF.

J is TRBJ1-5 and V is TRBV19; 10 positions match TRBD1. The V gene's germline CDR1 is LNHDA and CDR2 SQIVND (reference sequence). J gave up 4 bases and V 5 bases, and 8 bases lay outside the gene matches. The CDR3 runs 16 residues. CDR3 sequence: CASSADRGAYNQPQHF. For the CDR3, the DNA is TGTGCCAGTAGTGCGGACAGGGGGGCCTATAATCAGCCCCAGCATTTT.

J is TRBJ1-4 and V is TRBV6-5; 9 nucleotides align to TRBD1. CDR1 is MNHEY and CDR2 is SVGAGI in the germline V gene. Trimming cost V 6 bases and J 8 bases; bases outside gene matches: 7. The CDR3 has 14 amino acids. CDR3 protein: CASRADRGREKLFF. The DNA of the CDR3 is TGTGCCAGCAGGGCGGACAGGGGACGAGAAAAACTGTTTTTT.

This clone was seen just once. This chain connects TRBV28 to TRBJ2-7, with D possibly being TRBD1 (6 bases). Per the germline V gene, CDR1 is MDHEN and CDR2 is SYDVKM. The CDR3 loop spans 13 amino acids. With 5 bases removed from V and 6 bases from J, the gap between germline ends came to 14 bases. The CDR3 nucleotides are TGTGCCAGCAGTCCTCGCCAGGGGTTCGAGCAGTACTTC. It specifies CASSPRQGFEQYF.

V gene TRBV13 combines with J gene TRBJ2-1; the match to TRBD1 covers 7 bases. The CDR3 is made up of 17 amino acids. V lost 1 base and J lost 0; bases outside the gene matches: 6. Germline lookup yields CDR1 PRHDT and CDR2 FYEKMQ (reference sequence). CDR3 DNA sequence: TGTGCCAGCAGCTTAGTCGAGGGGGCGCGCTCCTACAATGAGCAGTTCTTC. It is translated as CASSLVEGARSYNEQFF.

The genes are TRBV28 and TRBJ1-5, with TRBD1 matching over 8 bases. CDR1 is MDHEN, CDR2 SYDVKM, per germline. J lost 6 bases, V lost 8 bases, and 12 bases had no gene match. The CDR3 spans 15 residues. This chain's CDR3 is CASQNLQGVLQPQHF. DNA of the CDR3: TGTGCCAGCCAAAACTTACAGGGGGTCCTTCAGCCCCAGCATTTT.

V gene TRBV7-3 combines with J gene TRBJ2-3; 10 bases are shared with TRBD2. Germline V gene lookup returns CDR1 SGHTA and CDR2 FQGTGA. This CDR3 comprises 17 residues. Losses at the gene ends were 3 bases for V and 3 bases for J; bases not matched to a gene: 9. CDR3 coding DNA: TGTGCCAGCAGCTTGACAAATAGCGGGAGGACTACAGATACGCAGTATTTT. It translates to CASSLTNSGRTTDTQYF.

This clone was observed a single time. This rearrangement joins TRBV4-2 to TRBJ2-7; D uncertain. Trimming stripped 0 bases from V and 2 bases from J, with 8 bases between. Germline V lookup: CDR1 LGHNA, CDR2 YNFKEQ. CDR3 size: 14 residues. The CDR3 sequence: CASSQERLAYEQYF. CDR3 coding DNA: TGTGCCAGCAGCCAAGAGCGTCTGGCCTACGAGCAGTACTTC.

V gene TRBV28 combines with J gene TRBJ2-1, with a possible D match to TRBD2 (6 bases). This CDR3 contains 13 residues. Germline V CDR1 and CDR2: MDHEN, SYDVKM. Trimming shortened V by 4 bases and J by 8 bases, and 12 bases separated the two germline ends. CDR3 protein: CASSSGLPYEQFF. The CDR3 DNA reads TGTGCCAGCAGTTCGGGACTGCCCTATGAGCAGTTCTTC.

The chain combines TRBV6-5 with TRBJ2-5; D remains ambiguous. In germline, CDR1 is MNHEY, CDR2 SVGAGI. Trimming cost V 8 bases and J 5 bases, with 18 bases left between them. CDR3 size: 14 residues. The CDR3 region has the DNA TGTGCCAGCGCCCGAACAGCAAATACTGAGACCCAGTACTTC. Its protein product is CASARTANTETQYF.

The chain couples TRBV19 to TRBJ1-5; a weak D match, TRBD1 (6 bases). The CDR3 consists of 16 residues. V gave up 0 bases and J gave up 7 bases, with 16 bases separating them. Germline CDR1 LNHDA, CDR2 SQIVND (reference sequence). CDR3 DNA: TGTGCCAGTAGTATAGATCGGACAGTCGCCTGGCAGCCCCAGCATTTT. It codes for CASSIDRTVAWQPQHF.

The chain employs TRBV19 and TRBJ1-6; D possibly corresponds to TRBD1 (6 bases). The germline V and J ends were trimmed by 6 bases and 7 bases, with 13 bases remaining between them. CDR1 is LNHDA, CDR2 SQIVND, per germline (reference sequence). The CDR3 sequence is 14 residues long. This CDR3 reads CASSQGGGNSPLHF. The DNA for the CDR3 is TGTGCCAGTAGCCAGGGTGGGGGCAATTCACCCCTCCACTTT.